These T cell receptor beta chains were read from a single sample in a study of OX40 agonist ivuxolimab in advanced cancers. Some clones are missing from TCRdb's copy, which holds only in-frame ones; the method was immunoSEQ multiplex PCR. The data contain over 35,000 clones, roughly nine tenths of them singletons. The material was CD4+ or CD8+ T cells sorted from blood, obtained in a trial of the OX40 agonist ivuxolimab. The receptors shown here come from an adult with an advanced solid tumor such as melanoma, head and neck, liver or kidney cancer. Each CDR3 is given with its conserved first and last residue. A D gene is named only where the DNA matches it firmly. Some rows mark clone size as missing; the rest say once, few, many or name a class of expanded clone.

V gene	CDR3 length	J gene	clone size	D gene	CDR3 DNA	CDR3 protein
TRBV19	17	TRBJ1-2	NA	NA	TGTGCCAGTAGTATACTGGGGAACCGACCTCCTAACTATGGCTACACCTTC	CASSILGNRPPNYGYTF
TRBV28	16	TRBJ1-6	NA	NA	TGTGCCAGCAGCCATACGGACACACAGTATAATTCACCCCTCCACTTT	CASSHTDTQYNSPLHF
TRBV11-2	13	TRBJ2-7	NA	TRBD1	TGTGCCAGCAGCTTTGGGACAGACTACGAGCAGTACTTC	CASSFGTDYEQYF
TRBV15	13	TRBJ1-2	NA	TRBD1	TGTGCCACCAGCAGTAGGGACAGCTATGGCTACACCTTC	CATSSRDSYGYTF
TRBV6-6	13	TRBJ2-2	NA	NA	TGTGCCACCGACTCAGGTTACACCGGGGAGCTGTTTTTT	CATDSGYTGELFF
TRBV4-1	16	TRBJ2-3	NA	NA	TGCGCCAGCAGCCAAGGGCCTAACCCTAGCACAGATACGCAGTATTTT	CASSQGPNPSTDTQYF
TRBV25-1	17	TRBJ2-7	NA	TRBD2	TGTGCCAGCAGTGAATTCTCCCCAGCGGGGGGCCTCTACGAGCAGTACTTC	CASSEFSPAGGLYEQYF
TRBV5-4	16	TRBJ2-7	NA	TRBD1	TGTGCCAGCAGCTTGTGGGACGGGACAGGGGATAACGAGCAGTACTTC	CASSLWDGTGDNEQYF
TRBV11-2	14	TRBJ2-1	NA	TRBD2	TGTGCCAGCAGCCGAAGCGGGGGGGCTAATGAGCAGTTCTTC	CASSRSGGANEQFF
TRBV27	15	TRBJ1-4	NA	NA	TGTGCCAGCAGTCAGGGCGGGGGGGGATATGAAAAACTGTTTTTT	CASSQGGGGYEKLFF
TRBV5-4	15	TRBJ2-5	NA	NA	TGTGCCAGCAGCGCGGTGCAGGGGCCGGGGGAGACCCAGTACTTC	CASSAVQGPGETQYF
TRBV6-5	14	TRBJ2-7	NA	TRBD1	TGTGCCAGCAGCCTCCGGGACAGGGCTTACGAGCAGTACTTC	CASSLRDRAYEQYF
TRBV5-6	17	TRBJ2-3	NA	TRBD2	TGTGCCAGCAGAACGGGACTAGCGGGGGGGCCGGCAGATACGCAGTATTTT	CASRTGLAGGPADTQYF
TRBV5-1	16	TRBJ2-2	NA	NA	TGCGCCAGCAGCTTGGTATTCGAGTCGAACACCGGGGAGCTGTTTTTT	CASSLVFESNTGELFF
TRBV19	16	TRBJ1-1	NA	TRBD1	TGTGCCAGTAGTATCATTGGGACAGGGGGGAATACTGAAGCTTTCTTT	CASSIIGTGGNTEAFF
TRBV27	13	TRBJ2-2	NA	NA	TGTGCCAGCAGCCCATGGGGGGCCGGGGAGCTGTTTTTT	CASSPWGAGELFF
TRBV6-5	15	TRBJ2-7	NA	NA	TGTGCCAGCAGCTACGGGGCCACAACCTCCTACGAGCAGTACTTC	CASSYGATTSYEQYF
TRBV7-9	14	TRBJ2-1	NA	NA	TGTGCCAGCAGCTTGGAACTAGCAAGGGATGAGCAGTTCTTC	CASSLELARDEQFF
TRBV5-6	14	TRBJ2-7	NA	TRBD1	TGTGCCAGCAGCTCCGGGACAGGGGGATACGAGCAGTACTTC	CASSSGTGGYEQYF
TRBV9	17	TRBJ1-2	few	NA	TGTGCCAGCAGCGACTCACAGGTGGCCCGAACTAACTATGGCTACACCTTC	CASSDSQVARTNYGYTF
TRBV27	13	TRBJ1-1	NA	NA	TGTGCCAGCAGTTCCAGGGTACCCACTGAAGCTTTCTTT	CASSSRVPTEAFF
TRBV7-2	15	TRBJ2-5	NA	TRBD1	TGTGCCAGCAGCTTGGGACAGGGGGCATGGGAGACCCAGTACTTC	CASSLGQGAWETQYF
TRBV11-2	14	TRBJ2-7	NA	TRBD2	TGTGCCAGCAGCTTAGGGGGGGGAACCTACGAGCAGTACTTC	CASSLGGGTYEQYF
TRBV30	13	TRBJ2-7	once	NA	TGTGCCTGGAATCTGGGGGCGACCTACGAGCAGTACTTC	CAWNLGATYEQYF
TRBV9	16	TRBJ2-3	NA	NA	TGTGCCAGCAGCGTAGGGGGGCTCGGGGGCACAGATACGCAGTATTTT	CASSVGGLGGTDTQYF